The entry below describes one T cell receptor beta chain. Its specificity is unknown. This entry is derived from a study of shared clonotypes between healthy human individuals. General observations from the study: The study found about 5.1% of naive CD4 clonotypes shared across several donors. Generally, naive subsets (rather than memory subsets) showed larger estimated richness.

The CDR3 loop spans 15 amino acids. Germline V CDR1 and CDR2: SGHTA, FQGNSA. Unmatched junction bases numbered 7, after V lost 1 base and J lost 6 bases. When replicate PCRs were run on sorted subsets, they used roughly 0.2 ug DNA, approximately 33,000 T cell genomes. Study processing details: ImmunoSEQ junction-only sequences lacked quality scores, so their filtering differed. Libraries were prepared by immunoSEQ multiplex PCR; TCRdb keeps only in-frame clonotypes and omits some of them. V and J calls and clone size are copied from that table; D and trimming were computed from the DNA. This table has around 2.3 million clones, 95% appearing once.

The chain is built from TRBV7-2 and TRBJ2-3, with 7 bases matching TRBD1. The origin of this receptor is a man between 18 and 29 years old in good health. The sample was naive CD4+ T cells sorted from blood. The subset: CD45RA+ positively selected. The CDR3 loop is CASSLDDREWDTQYF. The CDR3 DNA reads TGTGCCAGCAGCTTAGACGACAGGGAGTGGGATACGCAGTATTTT.